Listed below are T cell receptor beta chains from one sample, sequenced in a study of response to subunit inactivated influenza vaccine. TCRdb itself ran the RT-PCR reads through MiXCR, one entry per CDR3 protein. The sample consists of approximately 700,000 distinct CDR3 sequences, over 11% of them appearing once. The sample here was PBMCs from blood, taken roughly 15 days before vaccination. The source is a man aged 50-60 years who received an inactivated influenza vaccine. CDR3s include the opening cysteine and the closing phenylalanine or tryptophan. The D gene is left open where the match is weak. Some rows mark clone size as missing; the rest say once, few, many or name a class of expanded clone.

CDR3nt	CDR3aa	j_gene	d_gene	v_gene	abundance
TGTGCCAGCAGCCCCCCTATGTTACCCCCTCTCTACGAGCAGTACTTC	CASSPPMLPPLYEQYF	TRBJ2-7	.	TRBV14	few
TGTGCCAGCAGTCTCCCACTAGCGGGAGCGGGGAATGAGCAGTTCTTC	CASSLPLAGAGNEQFF	TRBJ2-1	TRBD2	TRBV27	few
TGTGCCATCACCCTGGGACAGGGGCCGGCCTACGAGCAGTACTTC	CAITLGQGPAYEQYF	TRBJ2-7	TRBD1	TRBV10-3	.
TGTGCCAGCAGCCAAGTGCGGACTAGACCAAATACGCAGTATTTT	CASSQVRTRPNTQYF	TRBJ2-3	TRBD2	TRBV3-1	few
TGTGCCAGTAGCAAACAGGGGAAGGGAGCCAAAAACATTCAGTACTTC	CASSKQGKGAKNIQYF	TRBJ2-4	TRBD1	TRBV19	.
TGTGCCTGGCAGGGTTTTGGGGCCAACGTCCTGACTTTC	CAWQGFGANVLTF	TRBJ2-6	.	TRBV30	.
TGTGCCACCAGTGATGCCGGGACAGGGAGGAATCAGCCCCAGCATTTT	CATSDAGTGRNQPQHF	TRBJ1-5	TRBD1	TRBV24-1	many
TGTGCCAGCAGTTTCTTTTGGAAGGGGGAGGAGCAGTACTTC	CASSFFWKGEEQYF	TRBJ2-7	.	TRBV12-3/TRBV12-4	few
TGTGCCAGCAGTGACTGGGGCCGGGACAGGGGAAATGAGCAGTTCTTC	CASSDWGRDRGNEQFF	TRBJ2-1	TRBD1	TRBV25-1	few
TGTGCCAGCAGTTTAGTTGGACATCAAAAACCAGAAGCTTTCTTT	CASSLVGHQKPEAFF	TRBJ1-1	.	TRBV28	.
TGTGCCAGCAGTTACTCTAGCGGGGGGGCGTCAGGCACCGGGGAGCTGTTTTTT	CASSYSSGGASGTGELFF	TRBJ2-2	TRBD2	TRBV6-5	few
TGTGCCACCACGGACGTTGGAGATACGCAGTATTTT	CATTDVGDTQYF	TRBJ2-3	.	TRBV6-1	many
TGTGCCAGCAGTTTAACTACGCGCTCCTACGAGCAGTACTTC	CASSLTTRSYEQYF	TRBJ2-7	.	TRBV28	few
TGTGCCAGCAGAGGAGGGGCCACCCCCGACGAGCAGTACTTC	CASRGGATPDEQYF	TRBJ2-7	.	TRBV7-9	few
TGTGCCACCAGCAGAGAAGAGTTGGCCGCCGGAAACACCATATATTTT	CATSREELAAGNTIYF	TRBJ1-3	.	TRBV15	many
TGTGCCAGCAGTTACTTGACAGGGGGAATCTACGAGCAGTACTTC	CASSYLTGGIYEQYF	TRBJ2-7	TRBD1	TRBV12-3/TRBV12-4	.